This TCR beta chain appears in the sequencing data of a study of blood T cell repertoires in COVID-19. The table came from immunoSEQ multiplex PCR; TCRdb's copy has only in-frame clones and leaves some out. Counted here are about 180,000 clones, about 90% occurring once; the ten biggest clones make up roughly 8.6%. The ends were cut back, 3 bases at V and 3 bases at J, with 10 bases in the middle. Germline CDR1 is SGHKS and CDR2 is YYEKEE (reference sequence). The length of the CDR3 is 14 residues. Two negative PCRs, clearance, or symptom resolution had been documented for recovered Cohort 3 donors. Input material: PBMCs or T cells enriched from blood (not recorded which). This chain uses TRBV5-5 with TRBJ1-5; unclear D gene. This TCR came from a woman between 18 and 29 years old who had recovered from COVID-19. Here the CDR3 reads CASSWAADNQPQHF. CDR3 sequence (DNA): TGTGCCAGCAGCTGGGCAGCGGACAATCAGCCCCAGCATTTT.